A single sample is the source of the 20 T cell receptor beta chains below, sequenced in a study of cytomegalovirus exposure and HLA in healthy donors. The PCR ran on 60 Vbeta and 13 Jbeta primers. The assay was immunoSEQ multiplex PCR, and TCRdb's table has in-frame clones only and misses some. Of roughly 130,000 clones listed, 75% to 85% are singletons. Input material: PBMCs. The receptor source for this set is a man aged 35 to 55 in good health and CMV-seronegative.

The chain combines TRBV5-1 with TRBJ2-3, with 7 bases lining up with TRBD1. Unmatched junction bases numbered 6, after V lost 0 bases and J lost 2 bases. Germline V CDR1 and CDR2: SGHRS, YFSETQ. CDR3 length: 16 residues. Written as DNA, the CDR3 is TGCGCCAGCAGCTTGGGACAGGGATTACTCACAGATACGCAGTATTTT. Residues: CASSLGQGLLTDTQYF.

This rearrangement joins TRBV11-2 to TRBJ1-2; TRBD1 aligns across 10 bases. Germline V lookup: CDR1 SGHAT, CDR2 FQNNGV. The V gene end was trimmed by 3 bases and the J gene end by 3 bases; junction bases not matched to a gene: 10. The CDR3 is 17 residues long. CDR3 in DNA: TGTGCCAGCAGCTTCGGGACAGGGGTTGGGAGTGACTATGGCTACACCTTC. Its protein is CASSFGTGVGSDYGYTF.

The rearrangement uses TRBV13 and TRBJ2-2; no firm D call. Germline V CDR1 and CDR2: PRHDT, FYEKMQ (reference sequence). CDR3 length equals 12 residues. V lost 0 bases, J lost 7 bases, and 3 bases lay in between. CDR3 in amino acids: CASSLGGGELFF. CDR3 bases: TGTGCCAGCAGCTTAGGCGGCGGGGAGCTGTTTTTT.

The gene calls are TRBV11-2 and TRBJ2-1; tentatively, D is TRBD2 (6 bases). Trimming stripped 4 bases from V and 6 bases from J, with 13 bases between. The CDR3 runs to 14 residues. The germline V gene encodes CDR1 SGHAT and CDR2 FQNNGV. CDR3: CASSSLGLVNEQFF. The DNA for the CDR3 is TGTGCCAGCAGCTCGTTGGGACTCGTCAATGAGCAGTTCTTC.

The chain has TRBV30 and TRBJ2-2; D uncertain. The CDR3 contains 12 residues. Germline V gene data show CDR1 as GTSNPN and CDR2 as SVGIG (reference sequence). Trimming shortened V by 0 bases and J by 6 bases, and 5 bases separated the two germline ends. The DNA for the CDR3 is TGTGCCTGGAGTGTACGGGCCGGGGAGCTGTTTTTT. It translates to CAWSVRAGELFF.

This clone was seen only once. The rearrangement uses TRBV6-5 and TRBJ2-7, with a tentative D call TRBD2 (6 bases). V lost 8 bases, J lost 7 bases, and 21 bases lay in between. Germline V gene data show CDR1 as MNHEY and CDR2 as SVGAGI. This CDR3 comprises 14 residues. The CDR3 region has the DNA TGTGCCAGCGGACGAGGCGGGACCCCATCGGAGCAGTACTTC. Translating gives CASGRGGTPSEQYF.

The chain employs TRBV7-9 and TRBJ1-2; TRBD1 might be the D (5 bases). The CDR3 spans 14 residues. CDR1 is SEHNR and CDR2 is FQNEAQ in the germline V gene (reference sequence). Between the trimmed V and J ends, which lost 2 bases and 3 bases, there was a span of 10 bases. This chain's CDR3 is CASSLRAGDYGYTF. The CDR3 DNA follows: TGTGCCAGCAGCTTAAGGGCGGGGGACTATGGCTACACCTTC.

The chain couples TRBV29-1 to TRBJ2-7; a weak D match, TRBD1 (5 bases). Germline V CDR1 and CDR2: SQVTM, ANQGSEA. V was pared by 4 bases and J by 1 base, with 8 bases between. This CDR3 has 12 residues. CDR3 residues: CSVVRDSYEQYF. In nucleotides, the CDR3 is TGCAGCGTTGTCAGGGATTCCTACGAGCAGTACTTC.

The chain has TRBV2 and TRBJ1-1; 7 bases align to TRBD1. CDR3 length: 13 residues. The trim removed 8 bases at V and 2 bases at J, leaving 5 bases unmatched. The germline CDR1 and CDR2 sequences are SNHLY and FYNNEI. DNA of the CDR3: TGTGCCAGCGAGGGGGCACCAAACACTGAAGCTTTCTTT. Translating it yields CASEGAPNTEAFF. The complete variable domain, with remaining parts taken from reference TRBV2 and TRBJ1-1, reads EPEVTQTPSHQVTQMGQEVILRCVPISNHLYFYWYRQILGQKVEFLVSFYNNEISEKSEIFDDQFSVERPDGSNFTLKIRSTKLEDSAMYFCASEGAPNTEAFFGQGTRLTVV.

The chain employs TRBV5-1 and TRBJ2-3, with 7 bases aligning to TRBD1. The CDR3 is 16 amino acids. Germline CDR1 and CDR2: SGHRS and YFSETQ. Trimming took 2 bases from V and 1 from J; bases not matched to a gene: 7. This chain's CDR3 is CASSLFRDSGTDTQYF. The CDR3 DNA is TGCGCCAGCAGCTTATTCCGGGACAGTGGCACAGATACGCAGTATTTT. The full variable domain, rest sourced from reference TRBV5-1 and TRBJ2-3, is KAGVTQTPRYLIKTRGQQVTLSCSPISGHRSVSWYQQTPGQGLQFLFEYFSETQRNKGNFPGRFSGRQFSNSRSEMNVSTLELGDSALYLCASSLFRDSGTDTQYFGPGTRLTVL.

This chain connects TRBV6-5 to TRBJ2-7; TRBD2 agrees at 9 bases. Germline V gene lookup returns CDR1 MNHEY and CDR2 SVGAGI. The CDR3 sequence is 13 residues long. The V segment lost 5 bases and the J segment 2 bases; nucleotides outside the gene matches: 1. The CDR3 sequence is CASSVAGAYEQYF. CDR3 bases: TGTGCCAGCAGTGTAGCGGGAGCCTACGAGCAGTACTTC.

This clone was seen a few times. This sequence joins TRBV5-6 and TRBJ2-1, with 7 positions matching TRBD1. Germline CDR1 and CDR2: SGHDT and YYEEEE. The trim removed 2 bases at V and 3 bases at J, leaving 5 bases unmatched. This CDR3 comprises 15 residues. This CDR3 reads CASSFRQGHYNEQFF. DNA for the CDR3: TGTGCCAGCAGCTTCCGACAGGGCCACTACAATGAGCAGTTCTTC.

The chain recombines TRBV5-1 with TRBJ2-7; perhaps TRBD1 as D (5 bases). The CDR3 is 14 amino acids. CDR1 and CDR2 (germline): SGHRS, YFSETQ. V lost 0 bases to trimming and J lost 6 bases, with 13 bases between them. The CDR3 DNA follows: TGCGCCAGCAGCTTGGAGGGGCAGGGCTTCGAGCAGTACTTC. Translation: CASSLEGQGFEQYF.

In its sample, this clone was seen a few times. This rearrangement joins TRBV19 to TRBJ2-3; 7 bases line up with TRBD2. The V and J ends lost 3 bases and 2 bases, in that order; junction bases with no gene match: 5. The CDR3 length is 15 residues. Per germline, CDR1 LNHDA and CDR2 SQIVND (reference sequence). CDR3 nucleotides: TGTGCCAGTAGTATTGGGCGGGAGCTCACAGATACGCAGTATTTT. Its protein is CASSIGRELTDTQYF.

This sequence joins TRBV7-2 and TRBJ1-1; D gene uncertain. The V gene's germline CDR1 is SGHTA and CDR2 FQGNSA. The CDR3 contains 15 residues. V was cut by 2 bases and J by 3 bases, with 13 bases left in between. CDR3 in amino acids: CASSLSRQLYTEAFF. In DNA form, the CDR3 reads TGTGCCAGCAGCTTATCGCGGCAGCTCTACACTGAAGCTTTCTTT.

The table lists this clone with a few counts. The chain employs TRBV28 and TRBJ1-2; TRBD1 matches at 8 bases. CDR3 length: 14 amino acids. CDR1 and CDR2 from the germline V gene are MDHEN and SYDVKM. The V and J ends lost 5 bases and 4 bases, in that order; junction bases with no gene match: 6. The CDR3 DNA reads TGTGCCAGCAGTAAGGACAGGGTGTTCTATGGCTACACCTTC. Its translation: CASSKDRVFYGYTF.

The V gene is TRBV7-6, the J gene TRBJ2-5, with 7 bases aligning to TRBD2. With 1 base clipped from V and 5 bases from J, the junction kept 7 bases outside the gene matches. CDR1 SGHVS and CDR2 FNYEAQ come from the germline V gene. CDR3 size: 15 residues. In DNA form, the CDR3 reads TGTGCCAGCAGCTTAGTGGCGGGAGAAGCCGAGACCCAGTACTTC. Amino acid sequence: CASSLVAGEAETQYF.

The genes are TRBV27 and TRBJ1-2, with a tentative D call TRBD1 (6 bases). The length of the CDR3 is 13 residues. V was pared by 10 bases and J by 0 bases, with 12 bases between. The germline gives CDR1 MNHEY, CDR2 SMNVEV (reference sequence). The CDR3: CATGGGANYGYTF. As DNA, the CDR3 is TGTGCCACTGGGGGCGGAGCTAACTATGGCTACACCTTC.

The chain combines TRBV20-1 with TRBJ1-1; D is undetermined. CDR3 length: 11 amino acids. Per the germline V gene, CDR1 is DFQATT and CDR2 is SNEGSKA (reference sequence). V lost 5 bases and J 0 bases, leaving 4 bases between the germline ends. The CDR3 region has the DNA TGCAGTGCTTATTTGAACACTGAAGCTTTCTTT. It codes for CSAYLNTEAFF.

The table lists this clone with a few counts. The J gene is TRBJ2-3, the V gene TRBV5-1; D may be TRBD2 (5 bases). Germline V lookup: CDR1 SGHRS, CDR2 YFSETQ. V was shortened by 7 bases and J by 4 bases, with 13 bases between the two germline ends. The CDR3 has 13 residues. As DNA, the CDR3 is TGCGCCAGCGGGAGAGGCTCGGCAGATACGCAGTATTTT. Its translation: CASGRGSADTQYF. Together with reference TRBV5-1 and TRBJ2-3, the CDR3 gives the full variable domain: KAGVTQTPRYLIKTRGQQVTLSCSPISGHRSVSWYQQTPGQGLQFLFEYFSETQRNKGNFPGRFSGRQFSNSRSEMNVSTLELGDSALYLCASGRGSADTQYFGPGTRLTVL.